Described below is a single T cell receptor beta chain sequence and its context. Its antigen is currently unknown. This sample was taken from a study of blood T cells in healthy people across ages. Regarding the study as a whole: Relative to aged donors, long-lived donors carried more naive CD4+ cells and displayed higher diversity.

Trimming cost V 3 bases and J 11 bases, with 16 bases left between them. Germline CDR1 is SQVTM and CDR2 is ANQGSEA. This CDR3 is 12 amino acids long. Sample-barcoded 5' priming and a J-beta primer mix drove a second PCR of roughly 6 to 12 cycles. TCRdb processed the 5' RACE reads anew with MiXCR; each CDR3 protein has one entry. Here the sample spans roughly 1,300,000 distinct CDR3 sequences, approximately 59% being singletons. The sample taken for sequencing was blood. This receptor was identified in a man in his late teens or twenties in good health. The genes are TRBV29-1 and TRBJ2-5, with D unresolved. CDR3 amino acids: CSVEFRQNEQYF. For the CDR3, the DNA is TGCAGCGTTGAGTTCCGTCAGAATGAGCAGTACTTC.